The 28 T cell receptor beta chains below all came from one sample that was sequenced in a study of follicular helper T cells after annual influenza vaccination. Regarding time point: 2015-2016 season, pre-vaccination. Produced via immunoSEQ multiplex PCR; TCRdb's table is partial and in-frame only. The profile shows approximately 5,000 clones, 82% of them singletons. Sequenced here: CXCR5+ CD38- circulating T follicular helper cells from blood, sampled on the day of influenza vaccination. Subset meaning: circulating Tfh, non-naive CD4+CXCR5+PD-1+ (ICOS+CD38+ or ICOS-CD38-). The receptors originated from an adult who received the influenza vaccine.

The chain recombines TRBV7-2 with TRBJ2-2; D might be TRBD1 or TRBD2, each matching 6 bases. CDR3 size: 12 residues. The V gene lost 5 bases and the J gene lost 13 bases, with 14 bases spanning the gap. Germline CDR1 and CDR2: SGHTA and FQGNSA. The CDR3 bases are TGTGCCAGCAGCCTGGACAGCGGGTCGCTGTTTTTT. Residues: CASSLDSGSLFF.

This chain uses TRBV6-5 with TRBJ2-7; 8 positions match TRBD1. The CDR3 is made up of 13 amino acids. V gave up 10 bases and J gave up 7 bases; unmatched junction bases: 12. The germline V gene encodes CDR1 MNHEY and CDR2 SVGAGI. CDR3: CATPRQGAVEQYF. The DNA for the CDR3 is TGTGCCACCCCGCGGCAGGGGGCGGTAGAGCAGTACTTC.

V and J are TRBV5-1 and TRBJ1-1, with 8 bases lining up with TRBD1. This CDR3 has 15 amino acids. The trim removed 3 bases at V and 4 bases at J, leaving 8 bases unmatched. Germline V gives CDR1 SGHRS, CDR2 YFSETQ. The CDR3 nucleotides read TGCGCCAGCAGCTCCGGACAGGGCACGGGCACTGAAGCTTTCTTT. It yields the protein CASSSGQGTGTEAFF.

The V gene is TRBV27, the J gene TRBJ2-3; 11 bases map to TRBD2. This CDR3 region has 17 residues. Trimming cost V 3 bases and J 2 bases; bases outside gene matches: 7. The germline V gene encodes CDR1 MNHEY and CDR2 SMNVEV (reference sequence). The CDR3 DNA reads as TGTGCCAGCAGTTTCCTCCCTAGCGGGGGGCTCACAGATACGCAGTATTTT. Its protein is CASSFLPSGGLTDTQYF.

This chain uses TRBV6-6 with TRBJ2-7; the match to TRBD1 covers 8 bases. The CDR3 contains 15 residues. V trimming: 5 bases; J trimming: 1 base; junction bases outside the gene matches: 7. Germline loops: CDR1 MNHNY, CDR2 SVGAGI (reference sequence). The CDR3 sequence: CASSRDRGKSYEQYF. DNA for the CDR3: TGTGCCAGCAGTCGAGACAGGGGTAAATCCTACGAGCAGTACTTC.

The rearrangement joins TRBV2 to TRBJ1-5; D gene ambiguous. This CDR3 comprises 13 residues. V shed 5 bases and J shed 3 bases, with 8 bases lying between them. CDR1 is SNHLY, CDR2 FYNNEI, per germline. CDR3 DNA: TGTGCCAGCAGTCAAAGGGCCAATCAGCCCCAGCATTTT. Its protein product is CASSQRANQPQHF. Complete variable domain (other parts from reference TRBV2 and TRBJ1-5): EPEVTQTPSHQVTQMGQEVILRCVPISNHLYFYWYRQILGQKVEFLVSFYNNEISEKSEIFDDQFSVERPDGSNFTLKIRSTKLEDSAMYFCASSQRANQPQHFGDGTRLSIL.

The gene calls are TRBV10-3 and TRBJ1-5, with D uncertain. Deletions cut 0 bases from V and 9 bases from J, with 3 bases between. Germline CDR1 ENHRY, CDR2 SYGVKD. This CDR3 is built from 11 residues. CDR3 amino acids: CAISESGPQHF. The CDR3 nucleotides read TGTGCCATCAGTGAGTCGGGGCCCCAGCATTTT.

The chain uses TRBV14 and TRBJ2-3; D not resolved. Deletions cut 1 base from V and 8 bases from J, with 16 bases between. CDR1 and CDR2 (germline): SGHDN, FVKESK. The CDR3 runs to 15 residues. CDR3 region: CASSQVDTALGTQYF. The CDR3 DNA is TGTGCCAGCAGCCAAGTTGACACGGCTCTGGGTACGCAGTATTTT.

This clone appeared a few times. The chain carries TRBV7-3 and TRBJ1-1; possible D gene TRBD1, 6 bases. The V end was cut by 5 bases, the J end by 3 bases, with 13 bases between. Germline V lookup: CDR1 SGHTA, CDR2 FQGTGA. CDR3 length: 14 residues. CDR3 coding DNA: TGTGCCAGCAGCCAACAGGGATCGGACACTGAAGCTTTCTTT. Protein sequence: CASSQQGSDTEAFF.

This clone was detected only once. V and J are TRBV18 and TRBJ1-2, with a possible D match to TRBD1 (5 bases). This CDR3 is 13 amino acids long. The V end lost 2 bases, the J end lost 2 bases, and 6 bases lay between the germline ends. Germline CDR1 reads KGHSH; CDR2 reads LQKENI. CDR3 residues: CASSPDRNYGYTF. DNA for the CDR3: TGTGCCAGCTCACCAGACAGAAACTATGGCTACACCTTC.

About this clone itself: Within the sample, other DNA sequences also encode this same CDR3. The chain joins TRBV18 to TRBJ2-5; 8 bases line up with TRBD1. The CDR3 has 18 amino acids. The germline V gene encodes CDR1 KGHSH and CDR2 LQKENI. J lost 5 bases, V lost 1 base, and 15 bases had no gene match. The CDR3 sequence: CASSPRQVAGGVRETQYF. In nucleotides, the CDR3 is TGTGCCAGCTCACCACGCCAGGTTGCAGGGGGCGTTCGGGAGACCCAGTACTTC.

This chain joins TRBV18 and TRBJ1-2; D may be TRBD1 (5 bases). CDR3 length: 15 residues. Germline-derived CDR1 and CDR2 are KGHSH and LQKENI. The germline V and J ends were trimmed by 3 bases and 1 base, with 12 bases remaining between them. This chain's CDR3 is CASSPEFRDNYGYTF. The CDR3 nucleotides are TGTGCCAGCTCACCCGAATTCAGGGATAACTATGGCTACACCTTC. Variable domain in full (rest from reference TRBV18 and TRBJ1-2): NAGVMQNPRHLVRRRGQEARLRCSPMKGHSHVYWYRQLPEEGLKFMVYLQKENIIDESGMPKERFSAEFPKEGPSILRIQQVVRGDSAAYFCASSPEFRDNYGYTFGSGTRLTVV.

The chain couples TRBV10-3 to TRBJ2-7; 8 positions agree with TRBD1. The CDR3 totals 15 residues. With V trimmed by 6 bases and J by 3 bases, 10 bases remained unmatched. Per germline, CDR1 ENHRY and CDR2 SYGVKD. The CDR3 bases are TGTGCCATCAGAGCCGGGACAGGAATAAACTACGAGCAGTACTTC. It is translated as CAIRAGTGINYEQYF.

V gene TRBV5-1 combines with J gene TRBJ2-1; 7 bases agree with TRBD2. The junction had 4 bases not matched to a gene; V was cut back by 4 bases and J by 0 bases. CDR1 and CDR2 from the germline V gene are SGHRS and YFSETQ. The CDR3 extends over 15 amino acids. This CDR3 reads CASSGGGTSYNEQFF. Here the CDR3 DNA reads TGCGCCAGCAGCGGCGGGGGTACCTCCTACAATGAGCAGTTCTTC.

The chain combines TRBV4-3 with TRBJ2-7, with D possibly being TRBD2 (7 bases). Trimming shortened V by 6 bases and J by 0 bases, and 12 bases separated the two germline ends. The CDR3 length is 14 residues. The germline V gene encodes CDR1 LGHNA and CDR2 YSLEER. The CDR3 nucleotides read TGCGCCAGCAGTAAAGGGGGGGGCTCCTACGAGCAGTACTTC. As protein: CASSKGGGSYEQYF.

This clone was observed a single time. The chain uses TRBV9 and TRBJ2-5; tentatively, D is TRBD1 (7 bases). The CDR3 length is 15 residues. Germline lookup yields CDR1 SGDLS and CDR2 YYNGEE. Deletions cut 2 bases from V and 0 bases from J, with 11 bases between. This chain's CDR3 is CASSVAGGYQETQYF. The CDR3 DNA reads TGTGCCAGCAGCGTGGCAGGGGGGTACCAAGAGACCCAGTACTTC. The entire variable domain, with the rest obtained from reference TRBV9 and TRBJ2-5, is as follows: DSGVTQTPKHLITATGQRVTLRCSPRSGDLSVYWYQQSLDQGLQFLIQYYNGEERAKGNILERFSAQQFPDLHSELNLSSLELGDSALYFCASSVAGGYQETQYFGPGTRLLVL.

The CDR3 DNA follows: TGTGCCAGCAGCTTTAGGACAGCTAATTCACCCCTCCACTTT. Amino acid sequence: CASSFRTANSPLHF. J is TRBJ1-6 and V is TRBV5-6, with TRBD1 as a possible D gene (6 bases). The CDR3 has 14 residues. Germline V lookup: CDR1 SGHDT, CDR2 YYEEEE. Trimming removed 2 bases from V and 6 bases from J, with 9 bases in between.

The CDR3, as DNA: TGTGCCAGCTCCCGTGGACAGGGCGGGGATGAAAAACTGTTTTTT. This translates into CASSRGQGGDEKLFF. The J gene is TRBJ1-4, the V gene TRBV18; 8 positions match TRBD1. The CDR3 runs 15 residues. J was trimmed by 6 bases and V by 6 bases; bases with no gene match: 9. The germline CDR1 and CDR2 sequences are KGHSH and LQKENI.

The chain links TRBV7-3 to TRBJ2-1; 8 positions agree with TRBD1. Looked up from germline, CDR1 is SGHTA and CDR2 is FQGTGA. The CDR3 extends over 14 amino acids. J lost 10 bases, V lost 3 bases, and 8 bases had no gene match. This CDR3 is CASSLFSGGAEQFF. CDR3 coding DNA: TGTGCCAGCAGCTTGTTTTCAGGGGGCGCGGAGCAGTTCTTC. Full variable domain (rest looked up from reference TRBV7-3 and TRBJ2-1): GAGVSQTPSNKVTEKGKYVELRCDPISGHTALYWYRQSLGQGPEFLIYFQGTGAADDSGLPNDRFFAVRPEGSVSTLKIQRTERGDSAVYLCASSLFSGGAEQFFGPGTRLTVL.

The chain joins TRBV10-3 to TRBJ2-7, with D possibly matching TRBD1 (6 bases). V lost 6 bases and J lost 3, with 15 bases in between. CDR1 is ENHRY and CDR2 is SYGVKD in the germline V gene. CDR3 length: 14 amino acids. DNA of the CDR3: TGTGCCATCAGACCAGAACAGGGCCGCTACGAGCAGTACTTC. Protein: CAIRPEQGRYEQYF.

V is TRBV5-1 and J is TRBJ1-4; D ambiguous. CDR3 size: 14 residues. V dropped 0 bases and J dropped 8 bases, with 11 bases sitting between them. Germline assignment: CDR1 SGHRS and CDR2 YFSETQ. The DNA for the CDR3 is TGCGCCAGCAGCTTGGGGTTTGGCTCGGAAAAACTGTTTTTT. This translates into CASSLGFGSEKLFF.

The V and J genes are TRBV9 and TRBJ2-1, with D maybe TRBD1 (6 bases). Per germline, CDR1 SGDLS and CDR2 YYNGEE. Trimming took 3 bases from V and 4 from J, leaving 17 bases between them. The CDR3 length is 16 residues. The CDR3 sequence is CASSERTVLPYNEQFF. The CDR3 DNA reads TGTGCCAGCAGCGAGCGGACAGTCCTTCCATACAATGAGCAGTTCTTC.

The chain is built from TRBV5-8 and TRBJ1-6, with 8 nucleotides matching TRBD1. Trimming removed 2 bases from V and 4 bases from J; junction bases left unmatched: 14. Per the germline V gene, CDR1 is SGHTS and CDR2 is YDEGEE. The CDR3 contains 19 residues. This CDR3 reads CASSFPSGQGRWYNSPLHF. The DNA for the CDR3 is TGTGCCAGCAGCTTCCCCTCTGGACAGGGAAGATGGTATAATTCACCCCTCCACTTT.

The chain employs TRBV4-2 and TRBJ1-5; D is unresolved. V was pared by 3 bases and J by 4 bases, with 7 bases between. The CDR3 totals 13 residues. Germline CDR1 is LGHNA and CDR2 is YNFKEQ. DNA of the CDR3: TGTGCCAGCAGCCAGAGAGCAAATCAGCCCCAGCATTTT. Translation gives CASSQRANQPQHF.

This chain connects TRBV7-8 to TRBJ1-1; the match to TRBD1 covers 7 bases. The CDR3 is made up of 14 amino acids. Germline values: CDR1 SGHVS, CDR2 FQNEAQ. The V and J ends lost 4 bases and 5 bases, in that order; junction bases with no gene match: 7. CDR3 DNA: TGTGCCAGCAGCTCCGGACTACAGGGGACTGAAGCTTTCTTT. Translating it yields CASSSGLQGTEAFF.

This clone was observed a single time. The chain employs TRBV29-1 and TRBJ2-5, with unresolved D. In germline, CDR1 is SQVTM, CDR2 ANQGSEA. V was pared by 4 bases and J by 2 bases, with 11 bases between. The CDR3 runs to 13 residues. The CDR3 region is CSVVGFGQETQYF. In DNA form, the CDR3 reads TGCAGCGTTGTGGGCTTTGGGCAAGAGACCCAGTACTTC.

The chain has TRBV11-2 and TRBJ2-3, with D uncertain. Germline assignment: CDR1 SGHAT and CDR2 FQNNGV. This CDR3 has 11 residues. V lost 5 bases and J lost 6, with 6 bases in between. The CDR3: CASSQSDTQYF. CDR3 bases: TGTGCCAGCAGCCAATCGGATACGCAGTATTTT.

This chain links TRBV2 with TRBJ1-5, with D perhaps matching TRBD1 (6 bases). V lost 7 bases, J lost 4 bases, and 11 bases lay in between. CDR3 length: 13 residues. Germline V gene data show CDR1 as SNHLY and CDR2 as FYNNEI. The CDR3 protein is CASTGGGNQPQHF. The CDR3 DNA sequence: TGTGCCAGCACGGGGGGCGGTAATCAGCCCCAGCATTTT.